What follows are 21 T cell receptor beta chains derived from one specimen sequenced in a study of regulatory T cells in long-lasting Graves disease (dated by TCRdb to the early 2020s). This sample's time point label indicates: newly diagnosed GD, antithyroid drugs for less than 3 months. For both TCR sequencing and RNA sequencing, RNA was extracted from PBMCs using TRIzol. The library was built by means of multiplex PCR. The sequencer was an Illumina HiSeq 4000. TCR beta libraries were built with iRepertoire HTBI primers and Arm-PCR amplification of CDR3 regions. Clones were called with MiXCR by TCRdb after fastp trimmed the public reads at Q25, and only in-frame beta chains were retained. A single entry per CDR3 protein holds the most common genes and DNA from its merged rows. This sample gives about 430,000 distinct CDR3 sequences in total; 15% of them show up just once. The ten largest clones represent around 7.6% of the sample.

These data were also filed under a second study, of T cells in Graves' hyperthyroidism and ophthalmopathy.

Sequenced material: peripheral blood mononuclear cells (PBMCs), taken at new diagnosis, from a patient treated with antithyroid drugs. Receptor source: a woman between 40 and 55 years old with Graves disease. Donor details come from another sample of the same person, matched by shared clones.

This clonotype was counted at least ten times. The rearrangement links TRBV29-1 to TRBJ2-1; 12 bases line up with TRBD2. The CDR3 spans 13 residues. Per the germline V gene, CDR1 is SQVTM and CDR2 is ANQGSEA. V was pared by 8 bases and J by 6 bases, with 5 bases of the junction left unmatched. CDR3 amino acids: CSSETSGGNEQFF. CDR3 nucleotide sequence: TGCAGCTCGGAGACTAGCGGGGGCAATGAGCAGTTCTTC.

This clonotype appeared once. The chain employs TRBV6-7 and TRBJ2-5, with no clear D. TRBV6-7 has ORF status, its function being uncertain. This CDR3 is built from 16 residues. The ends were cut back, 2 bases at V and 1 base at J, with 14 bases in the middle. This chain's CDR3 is CASSYPRSGVQETQYF. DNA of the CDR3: TGTGCCAGCAGTTACCCTCGAAGTGGGGTCCAAGAGACCCAGTACTTC.

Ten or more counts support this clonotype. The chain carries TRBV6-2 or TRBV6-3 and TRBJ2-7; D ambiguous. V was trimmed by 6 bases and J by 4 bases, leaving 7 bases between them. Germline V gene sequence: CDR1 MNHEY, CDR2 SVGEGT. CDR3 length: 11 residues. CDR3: CASSKGYEQYF. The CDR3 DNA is TGTGCCAGCAGCAAAGGGTACGAGCAGTACTTC.

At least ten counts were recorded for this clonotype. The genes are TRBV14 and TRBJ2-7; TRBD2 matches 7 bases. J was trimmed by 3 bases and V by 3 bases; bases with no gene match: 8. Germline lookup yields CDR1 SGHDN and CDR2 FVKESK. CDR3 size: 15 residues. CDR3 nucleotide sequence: TGTGCCAGCAGCCAGGGGCTAGCGGTCCTCTACGAGCAGTACTTC. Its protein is CASSQGLAVLYEQYF.

CDR3 in amino acids: CAWSMTGLNTEAFF. CDR3 coding DNA: TGTGCCTGGAGCATGACAGGTTTGAACACTGAAGCTTTCTTT. The chain recombines TRBV30 with TRBJ1-1; a possible D gene is TRBD1 (6 bases). The germline V gene has CDR1 GTSNPN and CDR2 SVGIG (reference sequence). The CDR3 totals 14 residues. V was cut by 3 bases and J by 0 bases, with 11 bases left in between.

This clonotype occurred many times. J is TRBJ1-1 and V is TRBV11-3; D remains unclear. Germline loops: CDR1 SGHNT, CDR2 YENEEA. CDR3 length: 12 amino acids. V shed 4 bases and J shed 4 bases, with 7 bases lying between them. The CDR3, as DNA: TGTGCCAGCAGCTCCGAGGGCACTGAAGCTTTCTTT. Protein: CASSSEGTEAFF.

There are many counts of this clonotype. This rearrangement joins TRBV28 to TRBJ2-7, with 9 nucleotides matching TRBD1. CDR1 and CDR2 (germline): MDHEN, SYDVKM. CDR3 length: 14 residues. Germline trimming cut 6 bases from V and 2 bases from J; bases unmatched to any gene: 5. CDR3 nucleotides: TGTGCCAGCAGCACGGGACAGGGTACCTACGAGCAGTACTTC. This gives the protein CASSTGQGTYEQYF.

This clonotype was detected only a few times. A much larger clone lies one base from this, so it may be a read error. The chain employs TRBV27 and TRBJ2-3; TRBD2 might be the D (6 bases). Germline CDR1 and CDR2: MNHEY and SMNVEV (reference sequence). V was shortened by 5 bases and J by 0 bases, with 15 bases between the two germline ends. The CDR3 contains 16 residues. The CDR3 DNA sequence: TGTGCCAGCAGTCAGGCTAGCGCCCCTAGCACAGATACGCAGTATTTT. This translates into CASSQASAPSTDTQYF.

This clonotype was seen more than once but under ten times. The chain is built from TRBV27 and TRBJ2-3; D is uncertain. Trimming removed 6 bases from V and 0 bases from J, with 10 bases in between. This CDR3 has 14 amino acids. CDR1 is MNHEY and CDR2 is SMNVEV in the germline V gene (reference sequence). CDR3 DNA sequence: TGTGCCAGCAGGCGGATTACTAGCACAGATACGCAGTATTTT. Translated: CASRRITSTDTQYF.

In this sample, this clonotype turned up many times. CDR3 residues: CASSYGLAGTDTQYF. CDR3 sequence (DNA): TGTGCCAGCAGTTACGGACTAGCGGGAACGGATACGCAGTATTTT. The rearrangement links TRBV6-5 to TRBJ2-3, with TRBD2 matching 12 bases. The trim removed 2 bases at V and 6 bases at J, leaving 3 bases unmatched. Germline CDR1 is MNHEY and CDR2 is SVGAGI. The CDR3 has 15 residues.

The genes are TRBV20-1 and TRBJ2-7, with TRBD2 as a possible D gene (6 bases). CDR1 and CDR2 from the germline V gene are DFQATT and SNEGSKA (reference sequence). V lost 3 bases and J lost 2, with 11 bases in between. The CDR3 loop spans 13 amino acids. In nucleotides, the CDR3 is TGCAGTGCTAGCGGAGGGGACCCCTACGAGCAGTACTTC. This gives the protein CSASGGDPYEQYF.

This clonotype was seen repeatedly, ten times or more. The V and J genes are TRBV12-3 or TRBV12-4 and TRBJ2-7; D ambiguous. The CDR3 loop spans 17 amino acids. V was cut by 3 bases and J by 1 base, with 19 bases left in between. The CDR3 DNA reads TGTGCCAGCAGTTTTACAGATTGGCGATCCGGGTCCTACGAGCAGTACTTC. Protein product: CASSFTDWRSGSYEQYF.

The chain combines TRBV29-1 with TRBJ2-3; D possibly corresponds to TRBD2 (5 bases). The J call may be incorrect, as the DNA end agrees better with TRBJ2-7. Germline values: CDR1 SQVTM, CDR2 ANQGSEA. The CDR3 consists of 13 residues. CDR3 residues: CSVEGSGAGEQYF. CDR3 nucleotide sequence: TGCAGCGTTGAAGGCTCCGGTGCGGGCGAGCAGTACTTC.

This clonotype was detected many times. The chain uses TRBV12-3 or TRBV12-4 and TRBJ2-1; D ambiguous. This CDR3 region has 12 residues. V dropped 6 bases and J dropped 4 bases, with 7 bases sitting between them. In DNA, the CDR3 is TGTGCCAGCAGGCTTGGGTACAATGAGCAGTTCTTC. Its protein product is CASRLGYNEQFF.

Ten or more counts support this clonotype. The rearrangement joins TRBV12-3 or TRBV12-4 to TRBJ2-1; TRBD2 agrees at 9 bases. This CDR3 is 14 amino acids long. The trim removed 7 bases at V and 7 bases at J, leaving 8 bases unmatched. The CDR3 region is CASTSAGGGNEQFF. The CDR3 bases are TGTGCCAGCACCTCAGCGGGAGGAGGGAATGAGCAGTTCTTC.

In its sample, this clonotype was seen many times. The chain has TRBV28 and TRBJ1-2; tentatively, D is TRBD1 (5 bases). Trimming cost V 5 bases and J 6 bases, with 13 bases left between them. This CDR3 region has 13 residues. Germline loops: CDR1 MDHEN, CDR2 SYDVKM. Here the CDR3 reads CASSSVQGDGYTF. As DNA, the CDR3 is TGTGCCAGCAGTAGCGTTCAGGGTGATGGCTACACCTTC.

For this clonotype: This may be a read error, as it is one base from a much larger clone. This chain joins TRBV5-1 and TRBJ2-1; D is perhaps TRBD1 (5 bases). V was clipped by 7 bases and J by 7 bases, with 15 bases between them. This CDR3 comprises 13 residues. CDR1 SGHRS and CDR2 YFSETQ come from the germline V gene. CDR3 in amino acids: CASGPSTENEQFF. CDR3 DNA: TGCGCCAGCGGCCCGTCGACAGAAAATGAGCAGTTCTTC. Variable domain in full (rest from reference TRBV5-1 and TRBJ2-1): KAGVTQTPRYLIKTRGQQVTLSCSPISGHRSVSWYQQTPGQGLQFLFEYFSETQRNKGNFPGRFSGRQFSNSRSEMNVSTLELGDSALYLCASGPSTENEQFFGPGTRLTVL.

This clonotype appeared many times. This CDR3 is CASSLLGSSGENNSPLHF. In DNA, the CDR3 is TGTGCCAGCAGTCTTCTCGGGTCCTCCGGAGAGAACAATTCACCCCTCCACTTT. The chain is built from TRBV6-2 or TRBV6-3 and TRBJ1-6; D unclear. Germline loops: CDR1 MNHEY, CDR2 SVGEGT. Trimming stripped 5 bases from V and 7 bases from J, with 24 bases between. The CDR3 consists of 18 residues.

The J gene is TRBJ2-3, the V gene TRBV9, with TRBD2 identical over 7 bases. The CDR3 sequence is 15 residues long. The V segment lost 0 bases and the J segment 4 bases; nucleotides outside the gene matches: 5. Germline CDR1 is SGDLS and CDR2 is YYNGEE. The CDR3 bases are TGTGCCAGCAGCGTAGGCGGGAGAGGGGCAGATACGCAGTATTTT. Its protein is CASSVGGRGADTQYF.

The CDR3 sequence is CSARDGGTSGSEQYF. As DNA, the CDR3 is TGCAGTGCTAGAGATGGGGGGACTAGCGGGAGCGAGCAGTACTTC. The rearrangement joins TRBV20-1 to TRBJ2-7, with TRBD2 matching 14 bases. Germline loops: CDR1 DFQATT, CDR2 SNEGSKA (reference sequence). The V and J ends lost 0 bases and 6 bases, in that order; junction bases with no gene match: 4. The CDR3 has 15 amino acids.

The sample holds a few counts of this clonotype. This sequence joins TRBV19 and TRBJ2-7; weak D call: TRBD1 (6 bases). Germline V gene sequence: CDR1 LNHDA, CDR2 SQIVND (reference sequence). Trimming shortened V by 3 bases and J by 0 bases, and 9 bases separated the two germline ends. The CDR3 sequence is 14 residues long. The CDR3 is CASSIGTSSYEQYF. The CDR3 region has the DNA TGTGCCAGTAGTATTGGGACAAGCTCCTACGAGCAGTACTTC. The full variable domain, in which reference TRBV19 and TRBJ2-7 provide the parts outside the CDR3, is DGGITQSPKYLFRKEGQNVTLSCEQNLNHDAMYWYRQDPGQGLRLIYYSQIVNDFQKGDIAEGYSVSREKKESFPLTVTSAQKNPTAFYLCASSIGTSSYEQYFGPGTRLTVT.